The clone carrying this T cell receptor beta chain showed up just a few times. These data come from a study of blood T cell repertoires in COVID-19. Overall study context: Both acute and convalescent COVID-19 samples were obtained from the United States, Italy and Spain. The analysed material was cDNA or gDNA that came from T cells, B-cell-depleted T cells, or PBMCs.

TCRdb's table, derived via immunoSEQ multiplex PCR, lists solely in-frame clones and lacks some. The sample contains 350,000 or so clones, 70% to 90% of which appear only once. Germline CDR1 is MDHEN and CDR2 is SYDVKM. Trimming left V 4 bases short and J 0 bases short, with 16 bases between. The CDR3 contains 17 residues. Grouping used clinical history reported by participants in a survey and questionnaire. The chain joins TRBV28 to TRBJ2-1, with D uncertain. The sample comprised PBMCs or T cells enriched from blood (not recorded which). This TCR was recovered from a woman between 40 and 55 years old with acute COVID-19. The CDR3 spells CASSSLTDPSSYNEQFF. CDR3 nucleotide sequence: TGTGCCAGCAGTTCGCTTACCGATCCGAGCTCCTACAATGAGCAGTTCTTC.